The clone carrying this T cell receptor (beta chain) was counted only a few times. Its antigen remains unknown. The entry originates in a study of T cell repertoires in cytomegalovirus infection. Germline CDR1 and CDR2: DFQATT and SNEGSKA (reference sequence). Trimming cost V 1 base and J 7 bases, with 10 bases left between them. The CDR3 runs 12 residues. TCRdb fed the reads into MiXCR, producing one record per CDR3 protein. Of fewer than 900,000 distinct CDR3 sequences listed, almost 30% are singletons. Study-wide results and caveats: The study found HLA-C-restricted CMV-specific TCR beta clonotypes dominating the ex vivo response.

The sequence was obtained from a human donor in good health (CMV status not recorded). Some clones in this sample may be carry-over from other donors' samples. The rearrangement joins TRBV20-1 to TRBJ1-2; D gene unclear. The source was cultured CD8+ T cells from PBMCs, collected from culture after CMV antigen stimulation. The CDR3 sequence is CSARAGSVGYTF. The CDR3 coding sequence is TGCAGTGCTAGAGCAGGAAGTGTTGGCTACACCTTC.